These T cell receptor beta chains were read from a single sample in a study of cytomegalovirus exposure and HLA in healthy donors. Sequencing used immunoSEQ multiplex PCR; TCRdb keeps in-frame clones, though not all of them. The profile shows 60,000 to 85,000 clones, 96% of them singletons. The sequenced sample was PBMCs. The receptors were sampled from a woman aged 18-30 years in good health and CMV-seropositive. The CDR3 runs from the conserved cysteine through the conserved F or W. D genes are given only for firm matches. Some rows have no size entry. The others give once, few or many, or a class for an expanded clone.

v_call	j_call	d_call	clone_size	cdr3_nt	cdr3_aa
TRBV19	TRBJ2-7	-	-	TGTGCCAGTAGTAGGGCAGAGAGATTCTACGAGCAGTACTTC	CASSRAERFYEQYF
TRBV4-2	TRBJ2-2	TRBD2	-	TGTGCCAGCAGCCAAGCGGGGACTAGGACCGGGGAGCTGTTTTTT	CASSQAGTRTGELFF
TRBV6-4	TRBJ2-7	-	-	TGTGCCAGCAGTGACTCGAGATCGGGGACACCTTTTTACGAGCAGTACTTC	CASSDSRSGTPFYEQYF
TRBV11-3	TRBJ2-1	TRBD2	-	TGTGCCAGCAGCTTAGATCGAAGCGGGGCTCAAGTAGGAGGCTACAATGAGCAGTTCTTC	CASSLDRSGAQVGGYNEQFF
TRBV6-5	TRBJ1-1	-	-	TGTGCCAGCACCCATCAGGGTACCACTGAAGCTTTCTTT	CASTHQGTTEAFF
TRBV5-1	TRBJ2-2	TRBD2	-	TGCGCCAGCGCGGGACTAGCGGACACCGGGGAGCTGTTTTTT	CASAGLADTGELFF
TRBV7-8	TRBJ2-7	-	-	TGTGCCAGCAGCCCCGTGACGGAGACCTACGAGCAGTACTTC	CASSPVTETYEQYF
TRBV19	TRBJ2-5	-	-	TGTGCCAGAATGAGATTATCGGAGACCCAGTACTTC	CARMRLSETQYF
TRBV2	TRBJ2-1	-	-	TGTGCCAGCAGTGAAGACGACAGGGAGCAGTTCTTC	CASSEDDREQFF
TRBV28	TRBJ1-5	-	-	TGTGCCAGCAGTAGGCCTATGTTAGGGAGCGCTCAGCCCCAGCATTTT	CASSRPMLGSAQPQHF
TRBV2	TRBJ2-7	TRBD2	-	TGTGCCAGCAGTGGTCCGGGAGGTTCCTACGAGCAGTACTTC	CASSGPGGSYEQYF
TRBV19	TRBJ1-5	-	-	TGTGCCAGTAGTATCTTACAGGGTTCGGGGCAGCCCCAGCATTTT	CASSILQGSGQPQHF
TRBV15	TRBJ2-7	-	-	TGTGCCACCAGCAGAGACTTCCCACCTAGTTACTACGAGCAGTACTTC	CATSRDFPPSYYEQYF
TRBV19	TRBJ2-6	-	-	TGTGCCAGTAGTATCTCCCCCTCCTCGGCCAACGTCCTGACTTTC	CASSISPSSANVLTF
TRBV4-3	TRBJ2-7	-	-	TGCGCCAGCAGCCAAGATCGGATCGGGAACTCCTACGAGCAGTACTTC	CASSQDRIGNSYEQYF
TRBV28	TRBJ2-7	-	-	TGTGCCAGCAGTTTAAGGGGGGGGACATACGAGCAGTACTTC	CASSLRGGTYEQYF
TRBV28	TRBJ2-5	-	-	TGTGCCAGCAGGGGAACAGGGTTTGCTGATGAGACCCAGTACTTC	CASRGTGFADETQYF
TRBV28	TRBJ2-2	TRBD1	-	TGTGCCAGCCTGGACAGGGGGCGTGGGGAGCTGTTTTTT	CASLDRGRGELFF
TRBV7-9	TRBJ2-1	TRBD2	-	TGTGCCAGCGGACTAGCGGGAGTATTCCATGAGCAGTTCTTC	CASGLAGVFHEQFF
TRBV28	TRBJ1-4	-	-	TGTGCCAGCAGTTCTCAAGCTAGGGGGGGAGCTAATGAAAAACTGTTTTTT	CASSSQARGGANEKLFF
TRBV28	TRBJ2-1	TRBD2	-	TGTGCCAGCACCTCACCGGTCAGCGGGAACAATGAGCAGTTCTTC	CASTSPVSGNNEQFF
TRBV7-2	TRBJ2-1	-	-	TGTGCCAGCAGCCCCTATAGGGGCCCTGAGCAGTTCTTC	CASSPYRGPEQFF
TRBV15	TRBJ2-3	-	-	TGTGCCACCAGCAGAGGTGAAGGGACGGGTCGGGGGGATACGCAGTATTTT	CATSRGEGTGRGDTQYF
TRBV5-4	TRBJ2-1	-	few	TGTGCCAGCAGCTCTGGAGAGGGCAGCTACAATGAGCAGTTCTTC	CASSSGEGSYNEQFF
TRBV11-2	TRBJ2-7	TRBD1	-	TGTGCCAGCAGCTGGGACAGGGGGGAGGGGGAGCAGTACTTC	CASSWDRGEGEQYF
TRBV2	TRBJ2-1	TRBD2	-	TGTGCCAGCAGGACAAGGACTAGCGGGAGAGTCAATGAGCAGTTCTTC	CASRTRTSGRVNEQFF
TRBV6-5	TRBJ1-5	-	-	TGTGCCAGCAGCTACGGGGGGGGCGGGAATCAGCCCCAGCATTTT	CASSYGGGGNQPQHF
TRBV19	TRBJ2-7	TRBD2	-	TGTGCCAGTAGTGGGAGGGCCGAATACGAGCAGTACTTC	CASSGRAEYEQYF
TRBV19	TRBJ1-1	-	-	TGTGCCAGTAGTTGGGCGGGGGTGAACACTGAAGCTTTCTTT	CASSWAGVNTEAFF
TRBV7-2	TRBJ2-5	TRBD2	once	TGTGCCAGCAGCATAAATCCGGGACTAGCGGGGGGAGGGACCCAGTACTTC	CASSINPGLAGGGTQYF
TRBV13	TRBJ2-6	-	-	TGTGCCAGCAGCCGGGGGTCTGGGGCCAACGTCCTGACTTTC	CASSRGSGANVLTF
TRBV28	TRBJ2-4	-	-	TGTGCCAGCAGTTTAGCCAGGGAGGCGGCTCAGTACTTC	CASSLAREAAQYF
TRBV6-5	TRBJ2-7	-	few	TGTGCCAGCAAAGCCGGGTACGGCCCCTACGAGCAGTACTTC	CASKAGYGPYEQYF
TRBV29-1	TRBJ2-2	-	-	TGCAGCGCCGGACGGGACTCCATCACCGGGGAGCTGTTTTTT	CSAGRDSITGELFF
TRBV30	TRBJ2-6	TRBD2	-	TGTGCCTGGACACGGGAGGCGGAGGTGTGGTCTGGGGCCAACGTCCTGACTTTC	CAWTREAEVWSGANVLTF
TRBV9	TRBJ1-5	-	-	TGTGCCAGCAGCGCCCTTAGCGCCCCGGGTCAGCCCCAGCATTTT	CASSALSAPGQPQHF
TRBV4-2	TRBJ2-5	TRBD1	-	TGTGCCAGCAGCCAAGATATTAAGGGGGCACAAGAGACCCAGTACTTC	CASSQDIKGAQETQYF
TRBV6-5	TRBJ1-5	-	-	TGTGCCAGCAGTCGGACAGAGACTAATCAGCCCCAGCATTTT	CASSRTETNQPQHF
TRBV11-1	TRBJ1-2	TRBD1	-	TGTGCCAGCAGCTTACGGACAGGCTCGGTTGGCTACACCTTC	CASSLRTGSVGYTF
TRBV12-2	TRBJ2-1	-	-	TGTGCAAGTCGCTTGAAATTACGGGGTCAGGGGAGATTCAATGAGCAGTTCTTC	CASRLKLRGQGRFNEQFF
TRBV6-4	TRBJ2-1	TRBD2	-	TGTGCCAGCTCCCGGGGGGAGAACAATGAGCAGTTCTTC	CASSRGENNEQFF
TRBV28	TRBJ2-7	TRBD2	-	TGTGCCAGCAGACAAACCGGGACTACCTACGAGCAGTACTTC	CASRQTGTTYEQYF
TRBV25-1	TRBJ1-5	-	-	TGTGCCAGCAGTGACGGTAAAGGGGGTCAGCCCCAGCATTTT	CASSDGKGGQPQHF
TRBV30	TRBJ2-1	-	-	TGTGCCTGGAGTCACGGAAGGACAGGAGGGTTTGAGCAGTTCTTC	CAWSHGRTGGFEQFF
TRBV19	TRBJ2-2	-	-	TGTGCCAGTAGTATTGATCATGGGCGTCGCACCGGGGAGCTGTTTTTT	CASSIDHGRRTGELFF
TRBV6-1	TRBJ1-4	-	medium-sized	TGTGCCAGCAGTGAAGGACAGGAGAATGAAAAACTGTTTTTT	CASSEGQENEKLFF
TRBV7-2	TRBJ2-5	-	-	TGTGCCAGCAGCTTAATCCGGGAAGGTGGAGAGACCCAGTACTTC	CASSLIREGGETQYF
TRBV4-3	TRBJ2-3	TRBD2	-	TGCGCCAGCAGCAGGGGGACTAGCGGACGCACAGATACGCAGTATTTT	CASSRGTSGRTDTQYF